Sequencing of this TCR beta chain was carried out in a study of beta chain features in type 1 diabetes. Across the study: In all, about 110 million sorted cells from all samples were analyzed.

As every portion of the isolated RNA was reverse transcribed, the sequencing read expressed TCRB transcripts. Generated by immunoSEQ multiplex PCR, the TCRdb table keeps only in-frame clones and is missing some. The sample has roughly 610,000 clones; 15% to 17% are singletons. In total, each donor contributed a single heparinised blood draw that averaged roughly 100 mL. Each sorted population was over 95% pure. V was pared by 2 bases and J by 8 bases, with 19 bases between. CDR1 MGHRA and CDR2 YSYEKL come from the germline V gene. The CDR3 length is 16 residues. Whole-study results and caveats: Shortening of TCRB CDR3s, moderate but significant, appeared in all four CD4+ subsets of Type 1 diabetes patients.

With respect to this clone: Its target is unknown.

This receptor was identified in a man younger than 35 in good health. The sequencing sample was made of naive CD4+ T cells from blood. J is TRBJ2-1 and V is TRBV4-1; D not resolved. The CDR3 DNA sequence: TGCGCCAGCAGCCAATCTGGGTGGGCCGCGGTGGATGAGCAGTTCTTC. This codes for CASSQSGWAAVDEQFF.